These T cell receptor beta chains were read from a single sample in a study of HIV-infected patients and healthy controls. TCRdb redid the calling of the 5' RACE reads with MiXCR, one entry per CDR3 protein. Found here are under 11,000 distinct CDR3 sequences, approximately 8% of them singletons; the top ten hold 5.8%. The specimen was blood. Every receptor here comes from an adult in good health. The CDR3 runs from the conserved cysteine through the conserved F or W. D genes are given only for firm matches. Clone size is stated in some rows and not others, as once, few, many or a class when expanded.

v_call	d_call	clone_size	j_call	cdr3_nt	cdr3_aa
TRBV4-1	NA	many	TRBJ2-6	TGCGCCAGCAGCCAAGAACAAGGGCGACCTGGGGCCAACGTCCTGACTTTC	CASSQEQGRPGANVLTF
TRBV6-5	NA	many	TRBJ2-7	TGTGCCAGCATCCCGGCCCGGGGATTTGGTTACGAGCAGTACTTC	CASIPARGFGYEQYF
TRBV12-3/TRBV12-4	NA	medium-sized	TRBJ2-1	TGTGCCAGCAGTCTGAAGATAGGGTACAATGAGCAGTTCTTC	CASSLKIGYNEQFF
TRBV4-1	NA	medium-sized	TRBJ2-1	TGCGCCAGCAGCCAAGTTGCGGGCGCGGACAATGAGCAGTTCTTC	CASSQVAGADNEQFF
TRBV7-9	NA	many	TRBJ2-2	TGTGCCAGCAGGCTCGACTTGACCGGGGAGCTGTTTTTT	CASRLDLTGELFF
TRBV27	TRBD1	medium-sized	TRBJ2-1	TGTGCCAGCAGTACGGGACAGATTTACAATGAGCAGTTCTTC	CASSTGQIYNEQFF
TRBV5-1	TRBD2	many	TRBJ2-3	TGCGCCAGCCAACGGGGGGGGGCGGACGGAGATACGCAGTATTTT	CASQRGGADGDTQYF
TRBV24-1	TRBD1	many	TRBJ2-3	TGTGCCACCAGTGACCGAGGGACAGGGGAGGCAGATACGCAGTATTTT	CATSDRGTGEADTQYF
TRBV13	TRBD2	many	TRBJ2-2	TGTGCCAGCAGCTCCCGTGATAGCGGGGTAACCGGGGAGCTGTTTTTT	CASSSRDSGVTGELFF
TRBV4-2	NA	few	TRBJ2-1	TGTGCCAGCAGCCAAGATCGAAGAAAGTCACATGAGCAGTTCTTC	CASSQDRRKSHEQFF
TRBV6-2/TRBV6-3	NA	many	TRBJ2-7	TGTGCCAGCTATTCTGGCGCCTACGAGCAGTACTTC	CASYSGAYEQYF
TRBV25-1	TRBD1	many	TRBJ2-7	TGTGCCAGCAGTGGCCCTCCGGGACAGCCCTACGAGCAGTACTTC	CASSGPPGQPYEQYF
TRBV12-5	NA	NA	TRBJ1-6	TGTGCTAGTGGTTTGGGACCAAATTCACCCCTCCACTTT	CASGLGPNSPLHF
TRBV7-2	NA	few	TRBJ1-5	TGTGCCAGCAGCTTACTTGGCACGTCGGCCGGCAATCAGCCCCAGCATTTT	CASSLLGTSAGNQPQHF
TRBV11-2	TRBD1	many	TRBJ2-7	TGTGCCAGCAGCCAGGGGACAGGGGGCGGCCACGAGCAGTACTTC	CASSQGTGGGHEQYF
TRBV5-4	TRBD1	many	TRBJ2-5	TGTGCCAGCAGCCGACAGATACAGGGGCAAGAGACCCAGTACTTC	CASSRQIQGQETQYF
TRBV5-4	NA	many	TRBJ2-7	TGTGCCAGCAGTAAGAGGGGGGGGATCTACGAGCAGTACTTC	CASSKRGGIYEQYF
TRBV5-1	TRBD1	NA	TRBJ2-7	TGCGCCAGCAGCTGGACAGGGAGCCGGAACGAGCAGTACTTC	CASSWTGSRNEQYF
TRBV7-9	TRBD1	medium-sized	TRBJ1-1	TGTGCCAGCAGCCCAGGGGGGAACACTGAAGCTTTCTTT	CASSPGGNTEAFF
TRBV12-3/TRBV12-4	NA	many	TRBJ2-1	TGTGCCAGCAGCCTTCAAAGCGGTTCAGGGGGGAATGAGCAGTTCTTC	CASSLQSGSGGNEQFF
TRBV5-8	NA	NA	TRBJ1-5	TGTGCCAGCAGCTTGGGCACATTCTTCAATCAGCCCCAGCATTTT	CASSLGTFFNQPQHF
TRBV4-1	NA	medium-sized	TRBJ2-7	TGCGCCAGCAGCCAAGAAGATGCCTACGAGCAGTACTTC	CASSQEDAYEQYF
TRBV15	TRBD1	medium-sized	TRBJ1-1	TGTGCCACCAGCAGAGGACAGGGGGAAATGAACACTGAAGCTTTCTTT	CATSRGQGEMNTEAFF
TRBV3-1	TRBD2	few	TRBJ2-1	TGTGCCAGCAGCCCGGGAGGGCTAGCGGGGTACAATGAGCAGTTCTTC	CASSPGGLAGYNEQFF
TRBV12-3/TRBV12-4	NA	many	TRBJ2-5	TGTGCCAGCAGTTTCGACAGATGGTCAAAGACCCAGTACTTC	CASSFDRWSKTQYF
TRBV28	NA	NA	TRBJ1-2	TGTGCCAGCAGAGACTATGGCTACACCTTC	CASRDYGYTF
TRBV18	NA	NA	TRBJ2-7	TGTGCCAGCTCAGTCGACAGCCTTTCCTCCTACGAGCAGTACTTC	CASSVDSLSSYEQYF
TRBV6-5	NA	many	TRBJ2-2	TGTGCCAGCAGGTCCCCGGGCCGAGACACCGGGGAGCTGTTTTTT	CASRSPGRDTGELFF
TRBV12-3/TRBV12-4	TRBD2	medium-sized	TRBJ2-1	TGTGCCAGCAGCCCGGGGGGGGACGGTGAGCAGTTCTTC	CASSPGGDGEQFF
TRBV6-1	TRBD1	medium-sized	TRBJ2-7	TGTGCCAGCAGTGAACAATTTTCGGGACAGGGATCCTACGAGCAGTACTTC	CASSEQFSGQGSYEQYF
TRBV27	NA	many	TRBJ2-4	TGTGCCAGCGGGTCCCACAGAGGAGAGAACATTCAGTACTTC	CASGSHRGENIQYF
TRBV5-1	NA	NA	TRBJ2-5	TGCGCCAGCAGCTTGGGAAGAGGGAGGCAAGAGACCCAGTACTTC	CASSLGRGRQETQYF
TRBV2	TRBD1	few	TRBJ1-5	TGTGCCAGCAGACAGGGGGGGAATCAGCCCCAGCATTTT	CASRQGGNQPQHF
TRBV3-1	NA	medium-sized	TRBJ1-1	TGTGCCAGCAGCCAAGAGCCAGGGGATAGGACTGAAGCTTTCTTT	CASSQEPGDRTEAFF
TRBV3-1	NA	medium-sized	TRBJ2-7	TGTGCCAGCAGCCAAGGGCCTTACGAGCAGTACTTC	CASSQGPYEQYF
TRBV7-3	TRBD2	medium-sized	TRBJ2-3	TGTGCCAGCAGCCCCCCGCCGGGGGGAGGCACAGATACGCAGTATTTT	CASSPPPGGGTDTQYF
TRBV7-9	NA	many	TRBJ2-2	TGTGCCAGCAGCTTAGGGCAGAACACCGGGGAGCTGTTTTTT	CASSLGQNTGELFF
TRBV20-1	NA	medium-sized	TRBJ2-5	TGCAGTGCAGGGCAGGGTGGCCAAGAGACCCAGTACTTC	CSAGQGGQETQYF
TRBV25-1	NA	few	TRBJ1-4	TGTGCCAGCAGTGAACCCACCGGGACGGGTAATGAAAAACTGTTTTTT	CASSEPTGTGNEKLFF
TRBV27	NA	medium-sized	TRBJ2-3	TGTGCCAGCAAAAGTGGGGGGCGCGAAGATACGCAGTATTTT	CASKSGGREDTQYF
TRBV2	TRBD1	many	TRBJ2-1	TGTGCCAGCAGGGTTCCCCGGGGAGAACAGGGGGCTCACGCCTTAGGCCATGAGCAGTTCTTC	CASRVPRGEQGAHALGHEQFF